This T cell receptor (beta chain) was recorded in a study of Tregs in tolerant kidney transplant recipients. Findings and caveats of the study: Findings come from small patient numbers and require larger validation. No direct test of biological reproducibility was done here. In tolerant patients, donor-specific Tregs outgrew total Tregs, suggesting antigen-driven expansion.

Assay: immunoSEQ multiplex PCR; the TCRdb copy retains only in-frame clones and omits some. This table lists roughly 53,000 clones. Germline CDR1 reads SGHTA; CDR2 reads FQGNSA. There are 14 residues in the CDR3. Unstimulated Tregs (CD4+CD25+CD127-) and CD4+CD25- non-Tregs were sorted from PBMCs. As concerns this clone: The antigen is not known. The read ends 3 residues shy of where the CDR3 ends; the end is completed using the germline J gene.

This chain joins TRBV7-2 and TRBJ1-1; no firm D call. Sample: CD4+ T cells from blood, taken before the transplant. The sequence derives from a human donor who received a combined kidney and bone marrow transplant. This CDR3 reads CASSLVNLDSEAFF. CDR3 DNA (partial): TGTGCCAGCAGCTTGGTTAACCTGGACTCGGAG.